This TCR beta chain was identified in a study of identical twins listed by TCRdb under 2016. Notes on the research overall: To test whether fetal clonotypes persist, the study used deep sequencing on TCR alpha and beta repertoires from monozygotic twins, unrelated adults of various ages, and cord blood. To rule out contamination, the twin experiments were replicated at different times with different library preparation protocols. General study outcomes and caveats: Fewer insertions were carried by abundant cord blood beta clonotypes; a weaker similar trend was observed in young adult naive repertoires, while no such trend was observed in memory repertoires. Zero-insertion analyses could be partly confounded by invariant T cells such as MAIT and iNKT, though diverse VJ usage argued against such confounding for most clonotypes. Conclusions relied on cross-sectional statistical analysis, since the same donors could not be followed over many years. In monozygotic twins, recombination models systematically underestimated out-of-frame TCR alpha sharing, but the models matched the sharing seen between unrelated individuals. Out-of-frame TCR alpha sequences shared between twins showed an excess of low generation-probability sequences compared with coincidental sharing between unrelated individuals. A weaker excess of twin sharing was found in beta out-of-frame sequences because the signal-to-noise ratio was lowered by fewer shared sequences.

In regard to this clonotype: What this receptor recognizes is not known. Qualities for individual bases were not recorded, and no much larger clone is one base off.

Only healthy Caucasian donors were included. Three unrelated non-twin adults were also sequenced: a male aged 18 to 29, a male aged 50 to 60 and a female aged 50 to 60. Miltenyi CD45RO+ enrichment and human naive T-cell isolation kits were used to isolate memory (CD45RO+) and naive T cells from PBMC. CDR1 and CDR2 (LGHDT, YNNKEL) derive from the germline V gene (reference sequence). The V end loses 4 bases and the J end loses 6 bases, and a stretch of 9 bases separates them. Measured from the cysteine to the phenylalanine, the CDR3 is 13 residues long. The DNA shown is the 39-base CDR3, in frame from base 1. The method was 5' RACE. The sequencer was an Illumina HiSeq 2000. Template switching introduced a universal primer binding site; the final cDNA contained a unique molecular identifier, enabling accurate counting of TCR cDNA molecules. First-strand cDNA for TCR alpha and beta chains was synthesized from specific primers in the conserved constant-segment region. To control for contamination, each cDNA library was double barcoded with a SMART-Mk sample barcode plus Illumina barcodes. Two successive PCR steps introduced TruSeq adapter sequences along with Illumina sample barcodes. TCR alpha and beta cDNA libraries were sequenced on the Illumina HiSeq platform with custom primers. The paper's processing steps were these. MiGEC was used to process raw reads and extract unique molecular identifiers, and MiXCR was used to find CDR3 positions. For each individual, recombination models were inferred using an EM algorithm with the repgenHMM and IGoR tools. Shared clonotype analysis was performed with the tcR package in R, normalizing sharing by the product of cloneset sizes. To study raw recombination without the effects of thymic and clonal selection, out-of-frame nonproductive sequences were analyzed. TCRdb reanalyzed the raw reads on its own, using fastp at Q25 for trimming and MiXCR for clone calling, and kept in-frame beta chains. A single entry per CDR3 protein holds the most common genes and DNA from its merged rows. The authors' filters were not applied to this entry. In this sample the table shows more than 650,000 distinct CDR3 sequences, over 5% of which occur a single time. The ten largest account for 1.5% to 2% of the sample.

The V gene is TRBV3-1 and the J gene is TRBJ2-2; the D gene is possibly TRBD1 or TRBD2, each agreeing over 5 bases. The receptor was derived from a man between 18 and 29 years old in good health. Sequencing was carried out using naive T cells sorted from blood. Interpreted using the paper, the cell subset or site label stands for: cells isolated with a human naive T-cell isolation kit. The base sequence is TGTGCCAGCAGCCCCGGGGCTCCCGGGGAGCTGTTTTTT. Its protein reads: CASSPGAPGELFF.